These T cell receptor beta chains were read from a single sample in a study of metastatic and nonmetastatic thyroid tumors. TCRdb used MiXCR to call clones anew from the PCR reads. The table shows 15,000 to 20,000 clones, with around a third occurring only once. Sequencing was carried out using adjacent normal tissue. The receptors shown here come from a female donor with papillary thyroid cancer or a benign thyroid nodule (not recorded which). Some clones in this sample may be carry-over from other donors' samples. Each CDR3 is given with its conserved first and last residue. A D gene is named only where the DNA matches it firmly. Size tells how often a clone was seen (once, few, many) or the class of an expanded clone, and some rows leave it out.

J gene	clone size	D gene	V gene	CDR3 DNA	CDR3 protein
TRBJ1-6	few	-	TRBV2	TGTGCCAGCAGTCTAGCGGGGGGCCGATGGTATAATTCACCCCTCCACTTT	CASSLAGGRWYNSPLHF
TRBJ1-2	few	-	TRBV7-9	TGTGCCAGCAGCACCGGGGTTACCGATGGCTGCACCTTC	CASSTGVTDGCTF
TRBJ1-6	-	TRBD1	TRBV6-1	TGTGCCAGCAATCCCGGGACAGGTTCCCTGGCCCTCCACTTT	CASNPGTGSLALHF
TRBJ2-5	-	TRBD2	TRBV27	TGTGCCAGCAGCCAAGATCCTAGCGGGACAGAGACCCAGTACTTC	CASSQDPSGTETQYF
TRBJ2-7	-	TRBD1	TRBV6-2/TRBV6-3	TGTGCCATCAGTTTGGGACAGGGACTCTGGGAGCAGTACTTC	CAISLGQGLWEQYF
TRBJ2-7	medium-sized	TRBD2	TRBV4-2	TGTGCCAGCAGCCCGAAGAGGACTAGCGGGGGCCGAGGGTCCTACGAGCAGTACTTC	CASSPKRTSGGRGSYEQYF
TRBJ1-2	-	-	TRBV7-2	TGTGCCAGCAGCTTAGAGGCCGCTTACGGCTACACCTTC	CASSLEAAYGYTF
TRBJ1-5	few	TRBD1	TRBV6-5	TGTGCCAGCAGTTACACGGACAGGGGGCGAAGTCAGCCCCAGCATTTT	CASSYTDRGRSQPQHF
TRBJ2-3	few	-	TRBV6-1	TGTGCCAGCACACCCCCCGGGGGAACCTCCACAGATACGCAGTATTTT	CASTPPGGTSTDTQYF
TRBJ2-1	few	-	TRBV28	TGTGCCAGCAGTAAAAATCTCGTCGTCTACAATGAGCAGTTCTTC	CASSKNLVVYNEQFF
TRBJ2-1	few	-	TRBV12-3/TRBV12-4	TGTGCCAGCAGTCCCGGGACAAGCGGGACGGCTGAGCAGTTCTTC	CASSPGTSGTAEQFF
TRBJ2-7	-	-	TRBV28	TGTGCCAGCAGACCAGGACGGGATTACGAGCAGTACTTC	CASRPGRDYEQYF
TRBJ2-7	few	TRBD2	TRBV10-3	TGTGCCATCCGGGGGGTTCCTGACGGCGGCAACGAGCAGTACTTC	CAIRGVPDGGNEQYF
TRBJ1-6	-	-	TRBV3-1	TGTGCCAGCAGCCAAGGGGAGACAGATTCACCCCTCCACTTT	CASSQGETDSPLHF
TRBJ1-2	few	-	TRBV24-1	TGTGCCACCAGCGCCTCGGACGGGAAAAACTATGGCTACACCTTC	CATSASDGKNYGYTF
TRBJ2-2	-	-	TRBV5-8	TGTGCCAGCAGCTTGGAAATCAGCACCGGGGAGCTGTTTTTT	CASSLEISTGELFF
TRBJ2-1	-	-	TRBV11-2	TGTGCCAGCAGCCTTTATAATTACAATGAGCAGTTCTTC	CASSLYNYNEQFF
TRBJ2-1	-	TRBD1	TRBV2	TGTGCCAGCAGTCGACAGGGTATGAATGAGCAGTTCTTC	CASSRQGMNEQFF
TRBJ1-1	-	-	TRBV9	TGTGCCAGCAGCGTATCTCACGGGAACACTGAAGCTTTCTTT	CASSVSHGNTEAFF
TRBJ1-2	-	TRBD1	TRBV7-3	TGTGCCAGCAGCCTACACACAGGGGAGGATGGCTACACCTTC	CASSLHTGEDGYTF
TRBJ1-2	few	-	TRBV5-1	TGCGCCAGCAGCGCAGACAGCGTAACCTATGGCTACACCTTC	CASSADSVTYGYTF
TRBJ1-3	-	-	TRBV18	TGTGCCAGCTCCCCCCCGACTGGTCCTGGAAACACCATATATTTT	CASSPPTGPGNTIYF
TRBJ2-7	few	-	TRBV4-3	TGCGCCAGCAGCCAGTACCTTGAGGGGGGCTACGAGCAGTACTTC	CASSQYLEGGYEQYF
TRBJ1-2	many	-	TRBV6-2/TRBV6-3	TGTGCCAGCAGTCCTTCCGGACCGGGAGGCTACACCTTC	CASSPSGPGGYTF
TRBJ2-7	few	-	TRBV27	TGTGCCAGCAGTATCGGACCCATCTACGAGCAGTACTTC	CASSIGPIYEQYF
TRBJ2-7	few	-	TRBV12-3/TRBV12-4	TGTGCCAGCAGTTGGTCAGGTAAAGGGGAGCAGTACTTC	CASSWSGKGEQYF
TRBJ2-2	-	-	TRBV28	TGTGCCAGCAGTTTAAGAGTCAGGGACACCGGGGAGCTGTTTTTT	CASSLRVRDTGELFF
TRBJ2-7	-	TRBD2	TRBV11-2	TGTGCCAGCAGCAAGATCGGACTAGCGGGGGGGAAAATCAACGAGCAGTACTTC	CASSKIGLAGGKINEQYF
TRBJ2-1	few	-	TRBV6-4	TGTGCCAGCAGTGGTAGGGAGGAGGGTGAGCAGTTCTTC	CASSGREEGEQFF
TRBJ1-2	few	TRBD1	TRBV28	TGTGCCAGTAAGAGGACAGGGAGTGACTATGGCTACACCTTC	CASKRTGSDYGYTF
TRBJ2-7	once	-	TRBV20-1	TGCAGTGCTAGCACGGGGGCTGGTCCCTACGAGAAGTACTTC	CSASTGAGPYEKYF
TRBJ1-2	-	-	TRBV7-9	TGTGCCAGCAGCTTTGTCGGGACCACCAACTATGTCTACACCTTC	CASSFVGTTNYVYTF
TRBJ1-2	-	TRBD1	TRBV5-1	TGCGCCAGCAAGGGGGACAGTCAAAACTATGGCTACACCTTC	CASKGDSQNYGYTF
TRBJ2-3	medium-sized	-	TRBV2	TGTGCCAGCCACGGGGAGGCAAGGGATAAGCAGTATTTT	CASHGEARDKQYF
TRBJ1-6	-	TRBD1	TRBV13	TGTGCCAGCAGCCCCGGGACAGGAGAATCCCCCCTCCACTTT	CASSPGTGESPLHF
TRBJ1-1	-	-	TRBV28	TGTGCCAGCAGTTTAGCAGGAGTCAACACTGAAGCTTTCTTT	CASSLAGVNTEAFF
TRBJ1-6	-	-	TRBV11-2	TGTGCCAGCAGCTCTGACCAGCCCCAACTAGGATCACCCCTCCACTTT	CASSSDQPQLGSPLHF
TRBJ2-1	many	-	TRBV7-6	TGTGCCAGCAGCCCACATAACAATGAGCAGTTCTTC	CASSPHNNEQFF
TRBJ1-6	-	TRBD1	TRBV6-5	TGTGCCAGCAGTTATTCCGGGACAGGGTCCTATAATTCACCCCTCCACTTT	CASSYSGTGSYNSPLHF
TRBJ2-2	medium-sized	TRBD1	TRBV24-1	TGTGCCACCAGTGATCCCGGGACAGGGAGCACCGGGGAGCTGTTTTTT	CATSDPGTGSTGELFF
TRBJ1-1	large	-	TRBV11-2	TGTGCCAGCAGCTTAGTAAGCAGGAACACTGAAGCTTTCTTT	CASSLVSRNTEAFF
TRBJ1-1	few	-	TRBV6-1	TGTGCCAGCAGCACGCATGACGGGGATATGAACACTGAAGCTTTCTTT	CASSTHDGDMNTEAFF